These 8 T cell receptor beta chains were all obtained from the same sample, sequenced in a study of control samples from healthy donors and cancer patients. Sequencing used immunoSEQ multiplex PCR; TCRdb keeps in-frame clones, though not all of them. The sample has about 160,000 clones; approximately 93% are singletons. Material for sequencing was blood. These receptors originate from a woman aged 40 to 50 in good health.

The chain is built from TRBV11-3 and TRBJ2-1, with 8 bases fitting TRBD1. The length of the CDR3 is 16 residues. The ends lost 5 bases at V and 9 bases at J; junction bases unmatched: 15. Germline V gene data show CDR1 as SGHNT and CDR2 as YENEEA. DNA of the CDR3: TGTGCCAGCAGCAATGGTCGGGGCAGGGGGCCCGGTGAGCAGTTCTTC. This translates into CASSNGRGRGPGEQFF.

Turning to this clone: Mismatch with germline at one junction end may stem from a read error. The chain employs TRBV4-1 and TRBJ1-5, with a possible D match to TRBD1 (5 bases). From germline, CDR1 is MGHRA and CDR2 YSYEKL. The CDR3 is 15 amino acids. This CDR3 reads CASSQRGLSNRPQHF. The DNA of the CDR3 is TGCGCCAGCAGCCAACGGGGACTAAGCAATCGGCCCCAGCATTTT.

The V and J genes are TRBV6-4 and TRBJ2-1; 12 bases match TRBD2. Germline trimming cut 5 bases from V and 6 bases from J; bases unmatched to any gene: 2. In germline, CDR1 is MRHNA, CDR2 SNTAGT. CDR3 length: 14 residues. Here the CDR3 reads CASSRLAGVNEQFF. The CDR3, as DNA: TGTGCCAGCAGTAGACTAGCGGGAGTCAATGAGCAGTTCTTC.

The CDR3 DNA reads TGTGCCAGCAGCTTGGCGGCTCCCGGGGCGGATACGCAGTATTTT. This gives the protein CASSLAAPGADTQYF. This chain joins TRBV11-1 and TRBJ2-3, with D perhaps given as TRBD1 or TRBD2 (5 bases each). Trimming took off 3 bases at V and 6 bases at J, with 16 bases between the two ends. The CDR3 loop spans 15 amino acids. Germline V gene sequence: CDR1 SGHAT, CDR2 FQDESV (reference sequence). Variable domain in full (rest from reference TRBV11-1 and TRBJ2-3): EAEVAQSPRYKITEKSQAVAFWCDPISGHATLYWYRQILGQGPELLVQFQDESVVDDSQLPKDRFSAERLKGVDSTLKIQPAELGDSAMYLCASSLAAPGADTQYFGPGTRLTVL.

The chain has TRBV5-4 and TRBJ2-4, with D perhaps TRBD1 (6 bases). Germline V CDR1 and CDR2: SGHNT, YYREEE (reference sequence). Trimming pared 4 bases from V and 5 bases from J, leaving 13 bases between. This CDR3 region has 14 residues. For the CDR3, the DNA is TGTGCCAGCAGCCTACAGGGAGACCAAAACATTCAGTACTTC. Residues: CASSLQGDQNIQYF.

The V gene is TRBV20-1, the J gene TRBJ1-4, with unresolved D. V lost 3 bases and J 5 bases, leaving 10 bases between the germline ends. The germline CDR1 and CDR2 sequences are DFQATT and SNEGSKA (reference sequence). This CDR3 spans 13 amino acids. The CDR3 sequence is CSASDLPNEKLFF. Written as DNA, the CDR3 is TGCAGTGCTAGTGACCTACCCAATGAAAAACTGTTTTTT.

This rearrangement joins TRBV14 to TRBJ1-5; D unresolved. The CDR3 is 13 amino acids. The germline V gene has CDR1 SGHDN and CDR2 FVKESK. V was clipped by 4 bases and J by 8 bases, with 12 bases between them. In nucleotides, the CDR3 is TGTGCCAGCAGCCGTCTGCCGCGGGAGCCCCAGCATTTT. Protein product: CASSRLPREPQHF.

CDR3 loop: CASRTGIDEQYF. The CDR3 coding sequence is TGTGCCAGCCGGACTGGAATAGACGAGCAGTACTTC. This chain joins TRBV6-5 and TRBJ2-7; D may be TRBD2 (5 bases). This CDR3 region has 12 residues. Trimming shortened V by 8 bases and J by 5 bases, and 13 bases separated the two germline ends. Looked up from germline, CDR1 is MNHEY and CDR2 is SVGAGI.